This section outlines one T cell receptor (beta chain) sequence together with its context. Its antigen is not identified. V lost 10 bases and J lost 3; bases outside the gene matches: 11. Germline loops: CDR1 MRHNA, CDR2 SNTAGT. CDR3 length: 14 residues. This entry is derived from a study of cytomegalovirus exposure and HLA in healthy donors. This PCR relied on a set of 60 Vbeta primers and 13 Jbeta primers. The table came from immunoSEQ multiplex PCR; TCRdb's copy has only in-frame clones and leaves some out. The sample yields about 270,000 clones, under 80% seen once. Points from the study as a whole: When analyzed later, the rates of TCR association showed variation by HLA locus, with DRB1 the most and HLA-C the fewest. Later analysis identified several of the most significant clusters that appeared linked to common viral pathogens.

Material: PBMCs. This receptor was obtained from a female donor in good health and CMV-seronegative. V and J are TRBV6-4 and TRBJ2-7; 8 bases align to TRBD1. CDR3: CAKPTGQVDYEQYF. CDR3 DNA sequence: TGTGCCAAGCCGACGGGACAGGTAGACTACGAGCAGTACTTC.